This TCR beta chain was recorded in a study of T cell responses to AZD1222 COVID-19 vaccine. This CDR3 region has 14 residues. Germline V gene lookup returns CDR1 MNHEY and CDR2 SVGAGI. V was cut by 0 bases and J by 1 base, with 4 bases left in between. Generated by immunoSEQ multiplex PCR, the TCRdb table keeps only in-frame clones and is missing some. The table lists 110,000 to 150,000 clones, 93% of them singletons. The receptor was isolated from an adult who had recovered from COVID-19. The specimen was peripheral blood, collected after recovery from COVID-19. This rearrangement joins TRBV6-5 to TRBJ1-5; D is undetermined. The CDR3 nucleotides are TGTGCCAGCAGTTACTCAGGGAGCAATCAGCCCCAGCATTTT. Translated: CASSYSGSNQPQHF.